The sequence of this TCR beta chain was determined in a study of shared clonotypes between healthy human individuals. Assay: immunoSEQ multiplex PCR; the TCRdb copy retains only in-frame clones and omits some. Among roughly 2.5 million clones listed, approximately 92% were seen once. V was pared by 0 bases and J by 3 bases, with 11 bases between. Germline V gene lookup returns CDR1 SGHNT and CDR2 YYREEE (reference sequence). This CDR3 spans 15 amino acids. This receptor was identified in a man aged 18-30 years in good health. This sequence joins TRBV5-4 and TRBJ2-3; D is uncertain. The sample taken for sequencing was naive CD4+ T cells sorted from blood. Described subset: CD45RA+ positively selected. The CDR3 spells CASSLVGYITDTQYF. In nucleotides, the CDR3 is TGTGCCAGCAGCTTGGTAGGGTATATTACAGATACGCAGTATTTT.